The clone carrying this TCR beta chain has a handful of counts. Its antigen is still unknown. A much more abundant neighbour one base away suggests this may be a read error. The conserved phenylalanine or tryptophan normally closing the CDR3 is absent here, so this likely arose from a read error. This specimen comes from a study of tumor-infiltrating lymphocytes in primary liver carcinoma. Study conclusions and caveats: About 7-24% of top clones, no more, were shared by all five regions. Researchers found tumor-adjacent and tumor-blood pairs overlapped less than tumor region pairs.

cDNA specific to TCR beta was made from about 550 ng of total RNA, with a constant-region primer employed for priming. Three rounds of nested multiplex PCR with slightly modified ARM-PCR produced TCR beta libraries. Each of the first two PCR rounds ran approximately 9 cycles with TRBV1-TRBV30 forward and C-beta reverse primers. MiXCR was run by TCRdb on the multiplex PCR reads, yielding one entry per CDR3 protein. The profile shows 75,000 or so distinct CDR3 sequences, nearly 70% of them singletons. Between about 19 and 34 mg of unsorted bulk tissue served as the source from which RNA and DNA were co-extracted. The CDR3 extends over 14 amino acids. The germline V gene encodes CDR1 SQVTM and CDR2 ANQGSEA. Trimming took 5 bases from V and 4 from J; bases not matched to a gene: 10.

The chain links TRBV29-1 to TRBJ2-7, with TRBD1 matching 8 bases. The specimen was liver tumor tissue from sampling region 4. As to subset: tumor region T4, right-lateral pole. This receptor was taken from a man between 40 and 49 years old with primary liver carcinoma and hepatitis B virus infection. The DNA for the CDR3 is TGCAGCGTTTCAGGGACAGGAAGGGGATACGAGCAGTACCTC. Encoded protein: CSVSGTGRGYEQYL.